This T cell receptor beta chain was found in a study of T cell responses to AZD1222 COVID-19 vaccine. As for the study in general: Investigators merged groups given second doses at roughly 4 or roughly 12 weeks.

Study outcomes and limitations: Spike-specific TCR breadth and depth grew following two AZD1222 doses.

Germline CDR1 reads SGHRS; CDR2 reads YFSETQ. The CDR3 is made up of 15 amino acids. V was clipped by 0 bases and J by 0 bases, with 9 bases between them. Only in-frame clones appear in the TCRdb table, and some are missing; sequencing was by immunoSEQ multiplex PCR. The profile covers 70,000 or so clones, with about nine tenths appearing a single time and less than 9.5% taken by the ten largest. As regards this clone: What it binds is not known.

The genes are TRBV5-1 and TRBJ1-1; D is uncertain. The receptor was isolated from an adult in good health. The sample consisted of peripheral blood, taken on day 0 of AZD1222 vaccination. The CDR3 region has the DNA TGCGCCAGCAGCTTGGAAGGGAGAATGAACACTGAAGCTTTCTTT. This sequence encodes CASSLEGRMNTEAFF.